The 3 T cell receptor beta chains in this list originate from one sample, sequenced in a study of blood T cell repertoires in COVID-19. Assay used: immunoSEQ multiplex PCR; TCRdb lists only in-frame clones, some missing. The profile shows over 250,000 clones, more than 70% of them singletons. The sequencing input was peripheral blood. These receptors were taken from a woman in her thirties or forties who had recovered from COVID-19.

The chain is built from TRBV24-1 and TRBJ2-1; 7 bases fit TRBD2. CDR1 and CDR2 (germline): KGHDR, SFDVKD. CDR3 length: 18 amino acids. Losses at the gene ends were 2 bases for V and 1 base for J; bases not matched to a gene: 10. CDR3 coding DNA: TGTGCCACCAGTGATTGGTGGGGGGGTGATCCTTCCTACAATGAGCAGTTCTTC. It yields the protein CATSDWWGGDPSYNEQFF.

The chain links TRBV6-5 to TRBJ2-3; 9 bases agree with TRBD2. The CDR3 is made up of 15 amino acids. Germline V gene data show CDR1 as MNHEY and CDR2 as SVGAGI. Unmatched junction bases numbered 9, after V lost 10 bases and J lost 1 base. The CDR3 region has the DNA TGTGCCACCCACCGGGCGGGAGGGGGCACAGATACGCAGTATTTT. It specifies CATHRAGGGTDTQYF.

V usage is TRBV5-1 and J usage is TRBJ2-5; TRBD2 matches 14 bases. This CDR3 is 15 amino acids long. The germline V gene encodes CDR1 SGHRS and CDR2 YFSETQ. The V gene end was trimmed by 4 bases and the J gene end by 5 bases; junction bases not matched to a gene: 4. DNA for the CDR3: TGCGCCAGCAGCGTGGGACTAGCGGGAGCGGAGACCCAGTACTTC. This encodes CASSVGLAGAETQYF.